The 5 T cell receptor beta chains below all came from one sample that was sequenced in a study of blood T cell repertoires in COVID-19. The method was immunoSEQ multiplex PCR; TCRdb's version includes in-frame clones alone and lacks a portion of them. The table records fewer than 150,000 clones, about nine tenths of them present only once. Sequenced sample: peripheral blood. The receptors were gathered from a human donor in a cohort sampled during active COVID-19.

This chain links TRBV11-2 with TRBJ1-2; maybe TRBD1 (5 bases). CDR3 size: 14 residues. Trimming took off 1 base at V and 2 bases at J, with 8 bases between the two ends. The V gene's germline CDR1 is SGHAT and CDR2 FQNNGV. CDR3 bases: TGTGCCAGCAGCTTAGCAAGGGGAAACTATGGCTACACCTTC. Translated, it gives CASSLARGNYGYTF.

The CDR3 DNA reads TGTGCCAGCAGCTTACGGACAGCCGAAGCTTTCTTT. Translating it yields CASSLRTAEAFF. V and J are TRBV5-5 and TRBJ1-1, with a weak D call TRBD1 (6 bases). V gave up 2 bases and J gave up 8 bases, with 10 bases separating them. There are 12 residues in the CDR3. Germline V gene lookup returns CDR1 SGHKS and CDR2 YYEKEE (reference sequence).

The V gene is TRBV3-1 (or the pseudogene TRBV3-2), the J gene TRBJ2-1; the match to TRBD2 covers 12 bases. This CDR3 spans 16 amino acids. Per germline, CDR1 LGHDT and CDR2 YNNKEL (reference sequence). Unmatched junction bases numbered 6, after V lost 2 bases and J lost 7 bases. The CDR3 protein is CASSQYRLAGGNEQFF. CDR3 bases: TGTGCCAGCAGCCAATATAGGCTAGCGGGGGGGAATGAGCAGTTCTTC.

The chain combines TRBV5-1 with TRBJ2-5, with D perhaps TRBD2 (5 bases). V shed 2 bases and J shed 5 bases, with 16 bases lying between them. The CDR3 extends over 15 amino acids. In germline, CDR1 is SGHRS, CDR2 YFSETQ. The CDR3 reads CASSLNGEQGETQYF. The CDR3 nucleotides read TGCGCCAGCAGCTTAAACGGGGAACAAGGGGAGACCCAGTACTTC.

The genes are TRBV5-1 and TRBJ2-1, with TRBD1 matching 9 bases. Germline trimming cut 4 bases from V and 9 bases from J; bases unmatched to any gene: 11. The germline V gene has CDR1 SGHRS and CDR2 YFSETQ. This CDR3 contains 15 residues. The CDR3 spells CASSPVRDRDGEQFF. The CDR3 DNA is TGCGCCAGCAGCCCCGTCCGGGACAGGGATGGTGAGCAGTTCTTC.